Presented here are 4 T cell receptor beta chains from one specimen sequenced in a study of T cell changes during pregnancy in multiple sclerosis. TCRdb's copy holds only in-frame clones and misses some; the assay was immunoSEQ multiplex PCR. Here the sample spans about 85,000 clones, approximately 91% being singletons. Sequencing was performed on peripheral blood, taken in the first trimester of pregnancy. These TCRs come from a female donor with multiple sclerosis, enrolled in a pregnancy study.

This clone was detected once. The chain uses TRBV9 and TRBJ2-2; tentative D call: TRBD2 (6 bases). The CDR3 is made up of 13 amino acids. Germline CDR1 and CDR2: SGDLS and YYNGEE. V was trimmed by 6 bases and J by 1 base, leaving 7 bases between them. The CDR3 spells CASMEGNTGELFF. The CDR3 DNA reads as TGTGCCAGCATGGAGGGGAACACCGGGGAGCTGTTTTTT.

This clone appeared once. The chain combines TRBV7-2 with TRBJ1-3; D uncertain. Trimming shortened V by 4 bases and J by 4 bases, and 17 bases separated the two germline ends. Germline V gene sequence: CDR1 SGHTA, CDR2 FQGNSA. The CDR3 is 16 amino acids. CDR3 DNA: TGTGCCAGCAGCTGCCCCCCGAGGAGAGAAGGAAACACCATATATTTT. Residues: CASSCPPRREGNTIYF. Full variable domain (remainder filled in from reference TRBV7-2 and TRBJ1-3): GAGVSQSPSNKVTEKGKDVELRCDPISGHTALYWYRQSLGQGLEFLIYFQGNSAPDKSGLPSDRFSAERTGGSVSTLTIQRTQQEDSAVYLCASSCPPRREGNTIYFGEGSWLTVV.

The chain uses TRBV6-5 and TRBJ2-7, with TRBD1 matching 9 bases. CDR1 MNHEY and CDR2 SVGAGI come from the germline V gene. The ends lost 6 bases at V and 2 bases at J; junction bases unmatched: 8. The CDR3 contains 15 residues. The CDR3 loop is CASSIGTGSTYEQYF. The DNA for the CDR3 is TGTGCCAGCAGCATTGGGACAGGGTCGACCTACGAGCAGTACTTC.

The genes are TRBV6-6 and TRBJ1-1, with TRBD1 as a possible D gene (5 bases). This CDR3 contains 13 residues. Germline CDR1 reads MNHNY; CDR2 reads SVGAGI (reference sequence). The V and J ends lost 5 bases and 1 base respectively, with 8 bases between them. The CDR3 sequence is CASSQTGNTEAFF. The DNA for the CDR3 is TGTGCCAGCAGTCAAACAGGGAACACTGAAGCTTTCTTT.